This T cell receptor beta chain was observed in a study of metastatic and nonmetastatic thyroid tumors. Study-level information: For malignant and benign thyroid patients, tumor or nodule tissue and blood were the sources whose repertoires were compared.

The sample holds many counts of this clone. No patient had received any treatment before thyroid surgery. The CDR3 loop spans 15 amino acids. In germline, CDR1 is MNHEY, CDR2 SVGAGI. V lost 0 bases and J lost 7, with 16 bases in between. Via MiXCR, TCRdb re-called the PCR reads. This table has 15,000 to 20,000 clones, about 30% appearing once. Sequencing used tumor tissue. The chain joins TRBV6-5 to TRBJ2-7; perhaps TRBD1 as D (6 bases). The sequence was obtained from a female donor with papillary thyroid cancer or a benign thyroid nodule (not recorded which). Some clones in this sample may be carry-over from other donors' samples. CDR3 region: CASSYSFTGPKEQYF. For the CDR3, the DNA is TGTGCCAGCAGTTACTCTTTCACAGGGCCCAAGGAGCAGTACTTC.